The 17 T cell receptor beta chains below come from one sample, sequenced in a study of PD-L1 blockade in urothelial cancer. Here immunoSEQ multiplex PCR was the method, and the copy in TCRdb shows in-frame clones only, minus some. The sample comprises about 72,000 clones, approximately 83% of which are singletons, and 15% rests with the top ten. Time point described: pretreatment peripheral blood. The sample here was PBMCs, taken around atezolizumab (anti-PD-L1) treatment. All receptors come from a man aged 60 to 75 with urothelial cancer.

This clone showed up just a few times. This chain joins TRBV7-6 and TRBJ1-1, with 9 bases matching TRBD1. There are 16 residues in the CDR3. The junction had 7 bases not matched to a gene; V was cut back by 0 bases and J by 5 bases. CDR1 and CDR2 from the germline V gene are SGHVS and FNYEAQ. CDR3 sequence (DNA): TGTGCCAGCAGCTTAGCAGGGACAGGGTACGGAACTGAAGCTTTCTTT. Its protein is CASSLAGTGYGTEAFF. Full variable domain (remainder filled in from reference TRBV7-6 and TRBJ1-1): GAGVSQSPRYKVTKRGQDVALRCDPISGHVSLYWYRQALGQGPEFLTYFNYEAQQDKSGLPNDRFSAERPEGSISTLTIQRTEQRDSAMYRCASSLAGTGYGTEAFFGQGTRLTVV.

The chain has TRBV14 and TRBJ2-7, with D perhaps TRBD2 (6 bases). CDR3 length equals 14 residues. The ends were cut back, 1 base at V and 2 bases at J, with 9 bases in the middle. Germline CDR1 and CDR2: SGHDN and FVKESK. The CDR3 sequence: CASSQVRGTYEQYF. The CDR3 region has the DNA TGTGCCAGCAGCCAAGTCCGGGGGACCTACGAGCAGTACTTC.

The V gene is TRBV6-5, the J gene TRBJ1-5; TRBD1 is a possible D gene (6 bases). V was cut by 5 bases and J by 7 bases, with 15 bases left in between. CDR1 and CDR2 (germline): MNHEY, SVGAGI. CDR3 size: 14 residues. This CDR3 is CASSPSDRIQPQHF. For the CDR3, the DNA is TGTGCCAGCAGTCCCTCGGACAGAATCCAGCCCCAGCATTTT.

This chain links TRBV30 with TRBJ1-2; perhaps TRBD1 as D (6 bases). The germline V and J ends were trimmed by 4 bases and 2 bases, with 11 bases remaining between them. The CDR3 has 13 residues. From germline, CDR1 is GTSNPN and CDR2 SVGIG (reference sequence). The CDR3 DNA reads TGTGCCTGGACCCTAGACAGGAACTATGGCTACACCTTC. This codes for CAWTLDRNYGYTF.

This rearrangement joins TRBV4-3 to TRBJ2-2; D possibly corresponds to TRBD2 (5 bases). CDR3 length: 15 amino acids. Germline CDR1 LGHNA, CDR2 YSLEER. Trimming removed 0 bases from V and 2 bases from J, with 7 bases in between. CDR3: CASSQEGDNTGELFF. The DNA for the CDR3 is TGCGCCAGCAGCCAAGAGGGAGATAACACCGGGGAGCTGTTTTTT.

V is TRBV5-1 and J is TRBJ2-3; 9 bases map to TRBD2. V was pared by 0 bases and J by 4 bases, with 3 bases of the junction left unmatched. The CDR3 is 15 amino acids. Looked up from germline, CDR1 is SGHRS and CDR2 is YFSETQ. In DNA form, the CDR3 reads TGCGCCAGCAGCTTGGGGGCGGGGGGGCCAGATACGCAGTATTTT. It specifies CASSLGAGGPDTQYF.

The CDR3 loop is CAWSAAGTYGYTF. As DNA, the CDR3 is TGTGCCTGGAGCGCCGCAGGGACATATGGCTACACCTTC. The gene calls are TRBV30 and TRBJ1-2, with a weak D call TRBD1 (6 bases). The CDR3 covers 13 residues. Germline CDR1 is GTSNPN and CDR2 is SVGIG (reference sequence). The V end lost 3 bases, the J end lost 5 bases, and 13 bases lay between the germline ends.

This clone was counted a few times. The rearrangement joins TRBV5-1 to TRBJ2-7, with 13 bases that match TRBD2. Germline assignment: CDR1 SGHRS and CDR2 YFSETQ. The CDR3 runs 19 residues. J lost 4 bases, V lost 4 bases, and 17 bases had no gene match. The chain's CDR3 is CASSLSWAGLAGSPYEQYF. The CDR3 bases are TGCGCCAGCAGCCTAAGTTGGGCGGGACTAGCGGGGTCACCATACGAGCAGTACTTC.

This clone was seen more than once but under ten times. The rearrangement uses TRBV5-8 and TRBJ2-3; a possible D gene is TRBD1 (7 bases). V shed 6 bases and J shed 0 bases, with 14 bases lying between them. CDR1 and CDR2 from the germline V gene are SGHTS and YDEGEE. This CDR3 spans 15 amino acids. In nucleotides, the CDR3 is TGTGCCAGCAACTCGGGGGACAGTAGCACAGATACGCAGTATTTT. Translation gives CASNSGDSSTDTQYF. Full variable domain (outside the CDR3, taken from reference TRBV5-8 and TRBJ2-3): EAGVTQSPTHLIKTRGQQATLRCSPISGHTSVYWYQQALGLGLQFLLWYDEGEERNRGNFPPRFSGRQFPNYSSELNVNALELEDSALYLCASNSGDSSTDTQYFGPGTRLTVL.

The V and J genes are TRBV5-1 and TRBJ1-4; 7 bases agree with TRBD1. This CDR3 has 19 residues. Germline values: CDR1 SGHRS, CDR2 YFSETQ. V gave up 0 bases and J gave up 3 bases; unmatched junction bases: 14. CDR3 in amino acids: CASSLDPDRALGPNEKLFF. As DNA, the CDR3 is TGCGCCAGCAGCTTGGATCCCGACAGGGCCCTTGGCCCTAATGAAAAACTGTTTTTT.

The CDR3 loop is CASSGNRDNNQPQHF. Here the CDR3 DNA reads TGTGCCAGCAGTGGCAACCGGGACAACAATCAGCCCCAGCATTTT. The rearrangement uses TRBV25-1 and TRBJ1-5; a weak D match, TRBD1 (6 bases). The CDR3 totals 15 residues. Germline CDR1 is MGHDK and CDR2 is SYGVNS. Trimming shortened V by 4 bases and J by 3 bases, and 13 bases separated the two germline ends.

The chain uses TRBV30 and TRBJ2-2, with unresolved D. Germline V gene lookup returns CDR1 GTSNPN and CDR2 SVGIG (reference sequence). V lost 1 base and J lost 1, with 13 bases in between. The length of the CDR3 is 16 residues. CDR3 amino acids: CAWSASLLRNTGELFF. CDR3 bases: TGTGCCTGGAGTGCCTCCCTCCTAAGGAACACCGGGGAGCTGTTTTTT.

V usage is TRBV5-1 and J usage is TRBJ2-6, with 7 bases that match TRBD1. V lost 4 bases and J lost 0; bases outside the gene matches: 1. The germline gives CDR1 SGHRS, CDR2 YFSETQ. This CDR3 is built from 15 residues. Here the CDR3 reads CASSDRVSGANVLTF. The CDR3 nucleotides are TGCGCCAGCAGCGACAGGGTCTCTGGGGCCAACGTCCTGACTTTC. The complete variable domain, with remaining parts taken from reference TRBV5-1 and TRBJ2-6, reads KAGVTQTPRYLIKTRGQQVTLSCSPISGHRSVSWYQQTPGQGLQFLFEYFSETQRNKGNFPGRFSGRQFSNSRSEMNVSTLELGDSALYLCASSDRVSGANVLTFGAGSRLTVL.

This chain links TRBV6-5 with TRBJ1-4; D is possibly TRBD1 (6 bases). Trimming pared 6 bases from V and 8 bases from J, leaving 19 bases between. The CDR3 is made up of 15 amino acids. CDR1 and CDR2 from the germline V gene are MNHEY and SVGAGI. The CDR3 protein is CASRSDRSLMEKLFF. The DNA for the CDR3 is TGTGCCAGCAGATCCGACAGGTCCTTAATGGAAAAACTGTTTTTT.

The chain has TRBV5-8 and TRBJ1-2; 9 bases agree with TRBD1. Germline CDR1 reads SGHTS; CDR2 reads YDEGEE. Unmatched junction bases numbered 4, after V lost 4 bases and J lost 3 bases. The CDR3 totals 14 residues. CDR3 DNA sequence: TGTGCCAGCAGCCGGACAGGGGCCCACTATGGCTACACCTTC. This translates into CASSRTGAHYGYTF.

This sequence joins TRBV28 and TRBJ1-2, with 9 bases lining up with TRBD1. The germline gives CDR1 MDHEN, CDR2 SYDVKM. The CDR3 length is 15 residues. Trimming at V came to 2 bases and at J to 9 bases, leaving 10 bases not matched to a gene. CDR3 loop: CASSLPSLGQGSYTF. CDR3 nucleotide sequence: TGTGCCAGCAGTTTACCCTCTCTCGGACAGGGGAGCTACACCTTC.

The CDR3 spells CASSPDISGNTGELFF. In DNA, the CDR3 is TGTGCCAGCAGCCCCGACATCTCCGGGAACACCGGGGAGCTGTTTTTT. The chain carries TRBV5-8 and TRBJ2-2; no firm D call. The germline gives CDR1 SGHTS, CDR2 YDEGEE. V was trimmed by 4 bases and J by 1 base, leaving 14 bases between them. The CDR3 sequence is 16 residues long.